This entry lists 25 T cell receptor beta chains sequenced from one sample in a study of response to subunit inactivated influenza vaccine. One entry per CDR3 protein results from TCRdb running MiXCR on the RT-PCR reads. This sample has approximately 530,000 distinct CDR3 sequences, with 7.2% found just once. The input for sequencing was PBMCs from blood, taken less than 30 months after vaccination. Receptors originate from a man aged 50-75 years who received an inactivated influenza vaccine.

This clonotype was observed at least ten times. The rearrangement uses TRBV12-3 or TRBV12-4 and TRBJ2-5; no firm D call. V lost 4 bases to trimming and J lost 5 bases, with 5 bases between them. CDR3 size: 11 residues. The CDR3 loop is CASSSSETQYF. The CDR3 DNA is TGTGCCAGCAGTTCCTCGGAGACCCAGTACTTC.

The chain has TRBV12-3 or TRBV12-4 and TRBJ2-3, with D unresolved. The germline V and J ends were trimmed by 3 bases and 7 bases, with 5 bases remaining between them. This CDR3 has 11 residues. The CDR3 loop is CASSFGHTQYF. As DNA, the CDR3 is TGTGCCAGCAGTTTCGGCCATACGCAGTATTTT.

The chain is built from TRBV6-1 and TRBJ2-7; D perhaps matches TRBD1 (6 bases). The germline CDR1 and CDR2 sequences are MNHNS and SASEGT. The CDR3 is made up of 17 amino acids. The V end lost 7 bases, the J end lost 2 bases, and 24 bases lay between the germline ends. CDR3 region: CASTNDMWTVGTYEQYF. Written as DNA, the CDR3 is TGTGCCAGCACCAACGATATGTGGACAGTGGGGACCTACGAGCAGTACTTC.

The rearrangement links TRBV24-1 to TRBJ2-5, with 7 bases lining up with TRBD1. V shed 3 bases, J shed 1 base, and the junction held 7 bases outside the gene matches. Germline assignment: CDR1 KGHDR and CDR2 SFDVKD. The CDR3 has 16 amino acids. The DNA of the CDR3 is TGTGCCACCAGTGATAGACCGGGACAGCCCCAAGAGACCCAGTACTTC. Protein product: CATSDRPGQPQETQYF.

This clonotype was counted between two and nine times. CDR3 protein: CSARTGGRNTEAFF. The CDR3 coding sequence is TGCAGTGCTAGGACAGGGGGCCGGAACACTGAAGCTTTCTTT. The chain joins TRBV20-1 to TRBJ1-1; 10 bases map to TRBD1. This CDR3 region has 14 residues. In germline, CDR1 is DFQATT, CDR2 SNEGSKA (reference sequence). The J segment lost 1 base and the V segment lost 3 bases, leaving 2 bases of the junction unmatched.

This clonotype was seen at least ten times. The V gene is TRBV19, the J gene TRBJ1-1; TRBD1 might be the D (5 bases). The germline V gene encodes CDR1 LNHDA and CDR2 SQIVND (reference sequence). V gave up 5 bases and J gave up 3 bases, with 13 bases separating them. The CDR3 has 14 residues. The CDR3 coding sequence is TGTGCCAGTAGTCCCCTCTGGGGGGACACTGAAGCTTTCTTT. This sequence encodes CASSPLWGDTEAFF.

This clonotype was picked up many times. The CDR3 reads CASSPGQGMQYF. The CDR3 DNA sequence: TGTGCCAGCTCCCCAGGACAGGGAATGCAGTACTTC. The chain uses TRBV18 and TRBJ2-7, with 8 bases fitting TRBD1. Losses at the gene ends were 6 bases for V and 9 bases for J; bases not matched to a gene: 7. The CDR3 sequence is 12 residues long. Germline values: CDR1 KGHSH, CDR2 LQKENI.

This clonotype was observed a handful of times. The rearrangement links TRBV27 to TRBJ1-3; 8 positions agree with TRBD1. Unmatched junction bases numbered 10, after V lost 6 bases and J lost 0 bases. CDR3 size: 17 residues. The germline V gene has CDR1 MNHEY and CDR2 SMNVEV (reference sequence). CDR3 loop: CASSRGQGPFSGNTIYF. The CDR3 DNA sequence: TGTGCCAGCAGCCGAGGACAGGGTCCATTCTCTGGAAACACCATATATTTT.

The chain links TRBV3-1 to TRBJ1-1, with D possibly TRBD1 on 5 matching bases. With 4 bases removed from V and 1 base from J, the gap between germline ends came to 10 bases. Germline V gene data show CDR1 as LGHDT and CDR2 as YNNKEL (reference sequence). The CDR3 consists of 14 residues. CDR3 region: CASSRAGRNTEAFF. CDR3 nucleotides: TGTGCCAGCAGCCGAGCAGGGAGGAACACTGAAGCTTTCTTT. Drawing the rest from reference TRBV3-1 and TRBJ1-1, the complete variable domain is DTAVSQTPKYLVTQMGNDKSIKCEQNLGHDTMYWYKQDSKKFLKIMFSYNNKELIINETVPNRFSPKSPDKAHLNLHINSLELGDSAVYFCASSRAGRNTEAFFGQGTRLTVV.

This clonotype occurred many times. The chain carries TRBV7-2 and TRBJ2-1, with TRBD2 identical over 13 bases. The J segment lost 6 bases and the V segment lost 5 bases, leaving 4 bases of the junction unmatched. The CDR3 totals 15 residues. From germline, CDR1 is SGHTA and CDR2 FQGNSA. CDR3 coding DNA: TGTGCCAGCAGCCAGGGACTAGCGGGGACCAATGAGCAGTTCTTC. Its protein product is CASSQGLAGTNEQFF.

This clonotype was found a few times. At one boundary the junction diverges from the germline segment, which might be a read error. V usage is TRBV5-1 and J usage is TRBJ2-1, with 9 positions matching TRBD2. The CDR3 consists of 15 residues. The germline CDR1 and CDR2 sequences are SGHRS and YFSETQ. This CDR3 is CARSLREGGYNEQFF. The CDR3 DNA is TGCGCCAGAAGCTTGCGGGAGGGTGGTTACAATGAGCAGTTCTTC.

This clonotype was detected a few times. The CDR3, as DNA: TGTGCCATCAGTCCCTACAGGACAGGGGGAAATGAGCAGTTCTTC. Translation gives CAISPYRTGGNEQFF. The chain uses TRBV10-3 and TRBJ2-1, with TRBD1 matching over 10 bases. The CDR3 loop spans 15 amino acids. The V and J ends lost 5 bases and 7 bases, in that order; junction bases with no gene match: 8. CDR1 and CDR2 (germline): ENHRY, SYGVKD.

This clonotype was detected ten times or more. The CDR3: CASRRDRGRNETQYF. CDR3 DNA sequence: TGTGCCAGCCGTCGGGACAGGGGGCGAAATGAGACCCAGTACTTC. J is TRBJ2-5 and V is TRBV12-3 or TRBV12-4, with 12 bases lining up with TRBD1. This CDR3 spans 15 amino acids. V dropped 8 bases and J dropped 5; count of bases not matched to a gene: 9.

This clonotype appeared many times. J is TRBJ1-5 and V is TRBV12-3 or TRBV12-4; maybe TRBD1 (6 bases). Trimming removed 7 bases at V and 4 bases at J, with 11 bases between. The CDR3 contains 13 residues. The CDR3 coding sequence is TGTGCCAGCAACGAAGGGGGAAATCAGCCCCAGCATTTT. This translates into CASNEGGNQPQHF.

The rearrangement links TRBV5-1 to TRBJ2-1; D might be TRBD2 (6 bases). The CDR3 runs to 14 residues. V shed 1 base and J shed 5 bases, with 10 bases lying between them. CDR1 is SGHRS, CDR2 YFSETQ, per germline. The CDR3 region is CASSLPGGHNEQFF. DNA for the CDR3: TGCGCCAGCAGCTTGCCCGGGGGTCACAATGAGCAGTTCTTC.

This clonotype was counted ten times or more. The rearrangement uses TRBV10-3 and TRBJ2-3; TRBD2 aligns across 11 bases. V dropped 10 bases and J dropped 5; count of bases not matched to a gene: 14. The germline V gene has CDR1 ENHRY and CDR2 SYGVKD. The CDR3 runs 16 residues. The CDR3 bases are TGTGCCACCCTAGCCGCTAGCGGGGGGTTTGAAGATACGCAGTATTTT. Translating it yields CATLAASGGFEDTQYF.

This clonotype was found many times. The chain links TRBV12-3 or TRBV12-4 to TRBJ2-3; 7 bases are shared with TRBD1. After removal of 4 bases from V and 1 base from J, the junction contained 14 bases not matched to a gene. The CDR3 consists of 18 residues. The CDR3, as DNA: TGTGCCAGCAGTTCAACCGGGACAGAGACCTCTGGCACAGATACGCAGTATTTT. Translating it yields CASSSTGTETSGTDTQYF.

Only a few counts were recorded for this clonotype. The J gene is TRBJ2-7, the V gene TRBV20-1; D perhaps matches TRBD1 (6 bases). Trimming removed 6 bases at V and 0 bases at J, with 12 bases between. The CDR3 has 13 residues. Per germline, CDR1 DFQATT and CDR2 SNEGSKA (reference sequence). DNA of the CDR3: TGCAGTGCCGACACAGGGAGCTCCTACGAGCAGTACTTC. It is translated as CSADTGSSYEQYF.

This clonotype was counted ten times or more. The rearrangement uses TRBV12-3 or TRBV12-4 and TRBJ2-2; 12 bases line up with TRBD2. This CDR3 is built from 13 residues. The J segment lost 16 bases and the V segment lost 6 bases, leaving 9 bases of the junction unmatched. The CDR3 here is CASRSLAGGPGFF. The CDR3 DNA sequence: TGTGCCAGCAGGTCTCTAGCGGGGGGGCCGGGGTTTTTT.

This clonotype was seen only a few times. The CDR3 region has the DNA TGCGCCAGCAGCTTGGAGTCCGGGTTGAGTGGCGCCTACGAGCAGTACTTC. It encodes CASSLESGLSGAYEQYF. This chain joins TRBV5-1 and TRBJ2-7; D remains ambiguous. CDR1 and CDR2 (germline): SGHRS, YFSETQ. CDR3 size: 17 residues. Trimming pared 0 bases from V and 2 bases from J, leaving 18 bases between. The variable domain in full, completed from reference TRBV5-1 and TRBJ2-7, reads KAGVTQTPRYLIKTRGQQVTLSCSPISGHRSVSWYQQTPGQGLQFLFEYFSETQRNKGNFPGRFSGRQFSNSRSEMNVSTLELGDSALYLCASSLESGLSGAYEQYFGPGTRLTVT.

This clonotype was recorded many times. This sequence joins TRBV15 and TRBJ1-1; no definite D call. CDR1 and CDR2 (germline): LNHNV, YYDKDF (reference sequence). CDR3 length: 15 residues. Trimming shortened V by 0 bases and J by 0 bases, and 8 bases separated the two germline ends. The CDR3 DNA follows: TGTGCCACCAGCAGAGAGAGTACCCTGAACACTGAAGCTTTCTTT. Its translation: CATSRESTLNTEAFF.

The chain carries TRBV12-3 or TRBV12-4 and TRBJ2-5, with a tentative D call TRBD1 (6 bases). CDR3 length equals 14 residues. The V end was cut by 6 bases, the J end by 4 bases, with 15 bases between. The CDR3 reads CASRGAGSLETQYF. The CDR3 DNA reads TGTGCCAGCAGGGGGGCAGGGAGCCTAGAGACCCAGTACTTC.

The CDR3 DNA sequence: TGCAGTGCGGCGCCGGCCTTAGAGCAGTTCTTC. Amino acid sequence: CSAAPALEQFF. The V and J genes are TRBV20-1 and TRBJ2-1, with unresolved D. Trimming cost V 6 bases and J 10 bases, with 13 bases left between them. Germline loops: CDR1 DFQATT, CDR2 SNEGSKA (reference sequence). The CDR3 has 11 residues.

The chain employs TRBV5-1 and TRBJ2-3, with a tentative D call TRBD2 (5 bases). CDR1 is SGHRS and CDR2 is YFSETQ in the germline V gene. The CDR3 consists of 15 residues. Trimming took 4 bases from V and 2 from J, leaving 14 bases between them. The CDR3 reads CASSPLGVDTDTQYF. Here the CDR3 DNA reads TGCGCCAGCAGCCCCCTCGGGGTAGACACAGATACGCAGTATTTT.

This clonotype was seen more than once but under ten times. The chain has TRBV27 and TRBJ2-1; no reliable D call. From germline, CDR1 is MNHEY and CDR2 SMNVEV (reference sequence). The CDR3 is 18 amino acids. Trimming left V 1 base short and J 1 base short, with 17 bases between. The CDR3 is CASSLLWEPPRSYNEQFF. Written as DNA, the CDR3 is TGTGCCAGCAGTTTATTATGGGAACCTCCCCGTTCCTACAATGAGCAGTTCTTC.